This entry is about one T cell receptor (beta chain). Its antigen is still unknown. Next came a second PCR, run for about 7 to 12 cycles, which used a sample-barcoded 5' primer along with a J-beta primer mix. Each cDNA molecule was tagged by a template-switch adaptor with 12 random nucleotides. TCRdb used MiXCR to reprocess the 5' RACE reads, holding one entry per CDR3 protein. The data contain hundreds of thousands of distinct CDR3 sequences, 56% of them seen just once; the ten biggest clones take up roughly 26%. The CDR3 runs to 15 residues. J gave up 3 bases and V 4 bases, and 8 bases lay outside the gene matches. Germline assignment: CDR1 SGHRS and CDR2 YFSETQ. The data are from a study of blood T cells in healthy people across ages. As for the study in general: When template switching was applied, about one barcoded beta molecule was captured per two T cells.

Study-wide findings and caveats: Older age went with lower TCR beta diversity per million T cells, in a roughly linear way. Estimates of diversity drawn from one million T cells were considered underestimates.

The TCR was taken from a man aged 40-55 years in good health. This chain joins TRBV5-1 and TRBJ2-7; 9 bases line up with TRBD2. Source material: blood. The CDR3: CASSPGGTSLYEQYF. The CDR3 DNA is TGCGCCAGCAGCCCGGGAGGGACTAGCCTCTACGAGCAGTACTTC.